The T cell receptor beta chain described here comes from a study of cytomegalovirus exposure and HLA in healthy donors (dated by TCRdb to the late 2010s). Regarding the complete study: An earlier analysis of approximately 600 of the donors reported 250 to 300 Gb of sequence data and 117 million unique TCR beta sequences from 150 million to 200 million T cells. Roughly 300 gigabases of sequencing data and 70 million to 100 million unique TCR sequences made up an early release that covered over 550 HLA-typed donors. Of the approximately 400 genotyped donors, less than 90% were placed in the genetic ancestry cluster associated with self-reported Caucasian donors. The study was designed to test whether signatures of past pathogen exposure could be identified by cataloging public T cell receptors. Using immunosequencing, the study profiled T cell repertoires from fewer than 700 subjects and related those repertoires to cytomegalovirus serostatus. A separate validation cohort of about 110 different subjects was used in addition to the roughly 670-subject first cohort. To predict cytomegalovirus infection status, the study combined high-throughput TCR immunosequencing, statistical association of individual TCRs with disease status, and machine learning. A later analysis re-examined previously published TCR beta repertoires from around 670 donors and added high-resolution HLA genotyping to investigate patterns of TCR occurrence. The later analysis used no new phenotypic data to find candidate immune exposures, relying instead on TCR beta sequences and their occurrence across donors. An earlier analysis of about 620 of the donors applied high-throughput TCR beta sequencing to assess whether each TCR beta V gene segment acted as functional or pseudogenic. Donor age, sex, ethnicity and CMV serostatus were compiled together with the repertoire data. Genome-wide SNP genotypes for about three fifths of the 666 donors were used in a later genetic analysis, which treated that subset as a discovery cohort. Every repertoire in the discovery cohort had been generated on one and the same sequencing platform. HLA typing included class I and class II loci at four-digit resolution. The number of donors typed differed by locus, with 629-630 for A, B, C, DRB1 and DQB1, roughly 550 for DQA1, about 610 for DPA1, and some 440 for DPB1. Five DR-DQ haplotypes were handled as single units for association and clustering, since linkage in the cohort was strong. Among about 370 genotyped donors of the cohort, an average of approximately 240,000 unique TCR beta nucleotide sequences was sequenced per donor, of which 15% to 20% were non-productive. Findings and caveats that apply to the study as a whole: When HLA alleles, especially DR and DQ, strongly co-occurred, TCR associations were difficult to assign to individual alleles. Most CMV-associated TCR beta chains appeared to be HLA-restricted in a later analysis, and the HLA associations seemed to be driven largely by CMV exposure. The earlier analysis of approximately 560 of the donors excluded roughly 16 rarely observed V segments, including chromosome 9 orphons, because counts were too low. A few of the identified cytomegalovirus-associated TCR beta chains were confirmed in vitro to be specific for cytomegalovirus antigens. The presence/absence analyses assumed that sequencing depth was roughly uniform across donors, and that assumption may not be true. In an earlier analysis of some 500 of the donors, most TCR beta V segments were observed in productive rearrangements about 90% or about 30% of the time, broadly matching IMGT annotations. A further reported finding was that TCR beta sequences accurately predicted the HLA-A and HLA-B alleles for most subjects in the first cohort. A total of around 150 TCR beta chains were listed by the study as associated with cytomegalovirus. According to a later analysis, TCR association rates differed among HLA loci, with DRB1 alleles showing the most associated TCRs and HLA-C alleles showing the fewest. In a later genetic analysis, fewer N-insertions in productive TCRs were reported among donors in an Asian-associated ancestry cluster than the roughly 700-donor mean. A cluster of highly shared sequence variants was judged likely to represent a technical artifact of the sequencing pipeline. Specific HLA alleles were associated with 18,000 or so TCR beta sequences at a false discovery rate of 0.05 in a later analysis. The cohort was sequenced for TCR beta chains only, and without alpha or paired-chain data the features that could be detected were limited. Most TCR sequences were seen in very few donors, while some public TCRs were found in many individuals. Several of the top co-occurrence clusters appeared to be linked to parvovirus B19, influenza, CMV and Epstein-Barr virus, according to a later analysis. For the cohort, immune exposure information was limited to CMV serostatus. Linkage disequilibrium might explain the correlated functional status among segregating V segments, but an unknown experimental factor could not be excluded. HLA typing was unavailable for some donors at each locus, so association tests used only the typed subset. In a later genetic analysis, a missense DCLRE1C variant was associated with V-gene and J-gene trimming of TCR beta chains, and the association was replicated in an independent cohort. Compared with equally common non-associated chains, HLA-associated TCR beta chains in a later analysis were more clonally expanded and had lower generation probabilities. The classifier was reported to diagnose cytomegalovirus status with high specificity and sensitivity in both the original and validation cohorts. The 87-base-pair reads could not distinguish some IMGT-functional V segments, including TRBV6-2 and TRBV6-3, so those segments were excluded. The authors suggested that the approach could potentially be generalized to other disease states and immunological phenotypes.

The library was prepared using the immunoSEQ multiplex PCR assay. For the multiplex PCR, a mixture combining 60 forward primers for TCR Vbeta segments and 13 reverse primers for TCR Jbeta segments was used. The CDR3 region of rearranged TCR beta genes was amplified from genomic DNA with a multiplex PCR assay. Amplified TCR beta libraries were sequenced as 87-base-pair reads on the Illumina HiSeq System. Per the original workflow: A later analysis tallied tens of millions of unique TCR beta chains across the 600 to 700 repertoires, and around 12 million of those chains were shared by two or more donors. Raw reads were error-corrected and collapsed into unique sequences by a nearest-neighbor algorithm in which closely related sequences were merged to remove PCR and sequencing errors. CDR3 sequences were aligned to IMGT reference sequences to assign V, D and J gene segments. Each retained sequence needed at least a six-nucleotide match to both a V gene segment and a J gene segment. Rearrangements were called productive when the CDR3 lacked stop codons and stayed in frame with V and J; all others were non-productive. CDR3 was defined according to IMGT convention as the region running from the second conserved V-encoded cysteine to the conserved J-encoded phenylalanine. In an earlier analysis of more than 550 of the donors, sequences lacking an unambiguous match to a single V gene segment were excluded. An earlier analysis of several hundred of the donors classified V segments as functional when productive rearrangements were above 56.7% and as segregating when the standard deviation between donors was above 5%. A statistical classification framework was developed to diagnose cytomegalovirus status using the catalog of TCR beta chain sequences. In a later analysis, TCR nucleotide sequences were compared against IMGT/GENE-DB human TR gene sequences so that V and J genes could be assigned. A later analysis assigned CDR3 sequences and most-parsimonious VDJ recombination scenarios with the TCRdist pipeline. In a later analysis, each TCR beta chain was defined by its CDR3 amino acid sequence together with its V-gene family, and reads lacking a unique V-gene family were excluded. In a later analysis, 450 to 600 highly shared, low-generation-probability nucleotide sequences were removed to address suspected cross-contamination and a sequencing artifact. For each public chain, a later analysis derived a clonal expansion index from normalized ranks of inferred template counts within each repertoire. Generation probabilities in a later analysis came from a VDJ recombination model fitted to out-of-frame rearrangements, and those results were checked against IGoR. Hypergeometric tests were used in a later analysis to score TCR-TCR, TCR-HLA and TCR-CMV co-occurrence, with a repertoire-size bias correction applied to the TCR pairs. False discovery rates were estimated in a later analysis by permuting HLA or CMV assignments 20 times. A later analysis grouped co-occurring TCRs with DBSCAN, adding TCRdist sequence similarity when clustering within HLA-allele-positive subsets. Repertoires with fewer than 30,000 or more than 120,000 public chains, plus five repertoires with anomalous nucleotide sharing, were excluded from co-occurrence clustering. TCRdb limited this immuneACCESS table to in-frame rearrangements with V and J called. A share of clones is missing; checked studies link under half to unresolved V genes, and the rest is unexplained. V, J and clone size reflect that table, while D and trimming were determined from the DNA. The sample table lists some 90,000 clones, about two thirds of them with a count of one. The ten largest clonotypes hold around 8.4% of the sample.

In total, approximately 700 healthy bone marrow donors made up the cohort. At the time of sampling, all cohort members were nominally healthy, though unrecorded immune exposures were likely present. The donor was CMV seronegative and belonged to the group of 352 seronegative cohort members. Each donor provided a peripheral blood sample, and peripheral blood mononuclear cells were used for TCR beta sequencing. Genomic DNA was extracted from the blood cell samples with the Qiagen DNeasy Blood Extraction Kit. Trimming costs V 2 bases and J 6 bases, and their ends lie 13 bases apart. CDR3 length: 15 amino acids, cysteine to phenylalanine. The DNA shown is the 45-base CDR3, in frame from base 1. CDR1 is given as MNHNS and CDR2 as SASEGT, both from the germline V gene. On this clone: Which antigen it targets is not known. No per-base quality is available; no much larger clone lies one base away.

The chain links TRBV6-1 with TRBJ2-2; a weak D assignment points to TRBD1 (5 bases agree). The material sequenced was PBMCs. The origin of this receptor is a man in his fifties or sixties in good health and CMV-seronegative. In nucleotides, the sequence is TGTGCCAGCAGTGAATCGCAGGGTTCGTCCGGGGAGCTGTTTTTT. This gives the protein CASSESQGSSGELFF.